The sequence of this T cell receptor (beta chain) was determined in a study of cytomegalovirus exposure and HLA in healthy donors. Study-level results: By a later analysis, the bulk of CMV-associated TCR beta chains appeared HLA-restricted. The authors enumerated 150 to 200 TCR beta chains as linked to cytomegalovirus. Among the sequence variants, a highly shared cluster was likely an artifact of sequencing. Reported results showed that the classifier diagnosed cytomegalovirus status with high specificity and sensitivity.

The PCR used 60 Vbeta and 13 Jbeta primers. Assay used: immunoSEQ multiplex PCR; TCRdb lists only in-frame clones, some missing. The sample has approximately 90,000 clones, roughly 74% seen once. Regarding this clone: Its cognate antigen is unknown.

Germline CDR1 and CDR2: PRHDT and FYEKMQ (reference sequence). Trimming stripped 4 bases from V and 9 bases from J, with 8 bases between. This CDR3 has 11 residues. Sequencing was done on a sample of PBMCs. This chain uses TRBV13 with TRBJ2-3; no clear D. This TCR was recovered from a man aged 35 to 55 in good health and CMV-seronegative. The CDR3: CASSSGLTQYF. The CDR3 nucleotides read TGTGCCAGCAGCTCCGGTCTCACGCAGTATTTT.